Listed here are 8 T cell receptor beta chains from one sample, sequenced in a study of graft-versus-host responses after intestinal transplantation. Produced via immunoSEQ multiplex PCR; TCRdb's table is partial and in-frame only. The data show 95,000 to 150,000 clones, around 96% seen once. For these receptors, no antigen is known. Sequenced here: unstimulated CD8+ T cells sorted from spleen or lymph node cells, sampled before intestinal transplant. These receptors were collected from a human donor who received an intestinal transplant.

The V gene is TRBV15, the J gene TRBJ2-7; 7 bases agree with TRBD1. The CDR3 is 15 amino acids. Germline loops: CDR1 LNHNV, CDR2 YYDKDF (reference sequence). Trimming at V came to 3 bases and at J to 2 bases, leaving 7 bases not matched to a gene. This CDR3 reads CATSRERQGPYEQYF. CDR3 nucleotide sequence: TGTGCCACCAGCAGGGAACGACAGGGTCCCTACGAGCAGTACTTC.

The chain uses TRBV4-1 and TRBJ2-7, with D possibly being TRBD2 (6 bases). V lost 2 bases, J lost 5 bases, and 10 bases lay in between. CDR1 and CDR2 (germline): MGHRA, YSYEKL. This CDR3 spans 13 amino acids. CDR3 sequence: CASSQPPGDEQYF. Written as DNA, the CDR3 is TGCGCCAGCAGCCAACCCCCGGGGGACGAGCAGTACTTC.

The rearrangement uses TRBV7-6 and TRBJ1-1; 11 positions agree with TRBD1. J gave up 1 base and V 3 bases, and 1 base lay outside the gene matches. In germline, CDR1 is SGHVS, CDR2 FNYEAQ. The CDR3 is 15 amino acids. The CDR3 nucleotides read TGTGCCAGCAGCTTTGGGACAGGGGGGAACACTGAAGCTTTCTTT. It codes for CASSFGTGGNTEAFF.

The genes are TRBV13 and TRBJ2-7; D ambiguous. The CDR3 spans 15 residues. V lost 0 bases, J lost 2 bases, and 11 bases lay in between. Looked up from germline, CDR1 is PRHDT and CDR2 is FYEKMQ (reference sequence). CDR3 sequence reads: CASSLGRVLAYEQYF. The CDR3 DNA follows: TGTGCCAGCAGCTTAGGCCGCGTCCTGGCCTACGAGCAGTACTTC.

The V and J genes are TRBV27 and TRBJ2-1, with D possibly being TRBD2 (5 bases). Germline V gives CDR1 MNHEY, CDR2 SMNVEV (reference sequence). This CDR3 has 14 residues. V was cut by 3 bases and J by 9 bases, with 15 bases left in between. Written as DNA, the CDR3 is TGTGCCAGCAGTTTGAGGGCTAGCCACGGTGAGCAGTTCTTC. Encoded protein: CASSLRASHGEQFF.

This chain joins TRBV19 and TRBJ1-1; D is ambiguous. CDR3 size: 13 residues. Germline CDR1 reads LNHDA; CDR2 reads SQIVND (reference sequence). Trimming left V 5 bases short and J 1 base short, with 8 bases between. CDR3 DNA sequence: TGTGCCAGTAGTGCCCTCAGGAACACTGAAGCTTTCTTT. It translates to CASSALRNTEAFF.

The chain uses TRBV6-1 and TRBJ1-5; unclear D gene. Trimming stripped 5 bases from V and 2 bases from J, with 10 bases between. Per germline, CDR1 MNHNS and CDR2 SASEGT. The CDR3 consists of 14 residues. DNA for the CDR3: TGTGCCAGCAGTTATAGCCTCGGCAATCAGCCCCAGCATTTT. Its translation: CASSYSLGNQPQHF.

The chain has TRBV10-3 and TRBJ2-1; 9 bases match TRBD2. Looked up from germline, CDR1 is ENHRY and CDR2 is SYGVKD. The CDR3 is made up of 15 amino acids. V lost 9 bases to trimming and J lost 0 bases; unmatched junction nucleotides: 6. The CDR3 DNA follows: TGTGCCATACGGGGGACTAGCTACTCCTACAATGAGCAGTTCTTC. Translated, it gives CAIRGTSYSYNEQFF.